The following is a T cell receptor beta chain sequence with its context. This entry belongs to a study of blood T cell repertoires in COVID-19. About the study: Sites in the United States, Italy and Spain provided acute and convalescent COVID-19 samples. PBMCs, B-cell-depleted T cells, or T cells provided the cDNA or gDNA that made up the material.

Germline V gene data show CDR1 as LGHDT and CDR2 as YNNKEL (reference sequence). The CDR3 sequence is 16 residues long. Losses at the gene ends were 0 bases for V and 7 bases for J; bases not matched to a gene: 6. In the authors' workflow: Cell counts per sample came from amplifying reference gene primers. Measured with immunoSEQ multiplex PCR; TCRdb has only the in-frame clones, and not every one. V and J calls and clone size follow that table, whereas D and trimming were derived from the DNA. The table lists roughly 260,000 clones, 75% to 90% of them singletons. The clonotype comes from a woman aged 40-49 years with acute or convalescent COVID-19. The chain couples TRBV3-1 (or the pseudogene TRBV3-2) to TRBJ2-5; 12 bases are shared with TRBD2. The specimen was peripheral blood. CDR3 in DNA: TGTGCCAGCAGCCAAGAACTAGCGGGGGGCGGAGGGACCCAGTACTTC. Translating it yields CASSQELAGGGGTQYF.